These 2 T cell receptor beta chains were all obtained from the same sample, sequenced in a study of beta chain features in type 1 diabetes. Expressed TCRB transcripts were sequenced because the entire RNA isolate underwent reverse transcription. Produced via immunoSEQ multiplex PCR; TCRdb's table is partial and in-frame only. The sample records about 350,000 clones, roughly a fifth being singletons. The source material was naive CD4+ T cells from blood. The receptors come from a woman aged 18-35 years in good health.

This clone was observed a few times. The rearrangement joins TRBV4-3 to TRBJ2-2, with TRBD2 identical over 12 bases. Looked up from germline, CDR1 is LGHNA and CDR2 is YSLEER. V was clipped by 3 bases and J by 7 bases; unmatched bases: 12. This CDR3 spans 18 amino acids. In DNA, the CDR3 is TGCGCCAGCAGCCAGGACCTAGCGGGGGGGCCTTGGATCGGGGAGCTGTTTTTT. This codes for CASSQDLAGGPWIGELFF.

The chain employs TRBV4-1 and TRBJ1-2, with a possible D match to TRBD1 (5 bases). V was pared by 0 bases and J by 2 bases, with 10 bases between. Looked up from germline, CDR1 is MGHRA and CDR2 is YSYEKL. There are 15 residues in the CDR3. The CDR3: CASSQDGGRNYGYTF. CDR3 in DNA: TGCGCCAGCAGCCAAGATGGGGGGAGGAACTATGGCTACACCTTC.